A single sample is the source of the 17 T cell receptor beta chains below, sequenced in a study of blood T cell repertoires in COVID-19. Generated by immunoSEQ multiplex PCR, the TCRdb table keeps only in-frame clones and is missing some. In the table there are around 260,000 clones, approximately 85% of which are singletons. Sample: PBMCs or T cells enriched from blood (not recorded which). The source is a woman aged 25 to 39 who had recovered from COVID-19.

The genes are TRBV5-1 and TRBJ2-3, with D uncertain. There are 15 residues in the CDR3. The germline gives CDR1 SGHRS, CDR2 YFSETQ. The V end lost 3 bases, the J end lost 4 bases, and 15 bases lay between the germline ends. CDR3 region: CASSSQPLGADTQYF. CDR3 DNA: TGCGCCAGCAGCTCCCAGCCTCTAGGAGCAGATACGCAGTATTTT.

The chain combines TRBV5-8 with TRBJ1-6; weak D call: TRBD1 (6 bases). Trimming took off 0 bases at V and 14 bases at J, with 18 bases between the two ends. From germline, CDR1 is SGHTS and CDR2 YDEGEE. CDR3 length equals 15 residues. CDR3 sequence (DNA): TGTGCCAGCAGCTTGGTTTACCTACAGGGCCGCGCCCTCCACTTT. Its translation: CASSLVYLQGRALHF.

The rearrangement uses TRBV3-1 (or the pseudogene TRBV3-2) and TRBJ2-7, with TRBD2 as a possible D gene (6 bases). The CDR3 consists of 14 residues. Germline V gene sequence: CDR1 LGHDT, CDR2 YNNKEL (reference sequence). With 3 bases removed from V and 3 bases from J, the gap between germline ends came to 12 bases. The CDR3 sequence is CASSHSSGDYEQYF. In DNA, the CDR3 is TGTGCCAGCAGCCACTCTTCGGGGGACTACGAGCAGTACTTC.

This clone came up a few times. This sequence joins TRBV11-2 and TRBJ1-5, with D possibly matching TRBD1 (5 bases). CDR3 size: 15 residues. Germline-derived CDR1 and CDR2 are SGHAT and FQNNGV. V was shortened by 5 bases and J by 5 bases, with 16 bases between the two germline ends. The CDR3 spells CASSHGPGADQPQHF. The DNA for the CDR3 is TGTGCCAGCAGCCACGGACCTGGGGCGGATCAGCCCCAGCATTTT.

The rearrangement joins TRBV10-3 to TRBJ1-2, with TRBD1 as a possible D gene (6 bases). The CDR3 extends over 13 amino acids. Per the germline V gene, CDR1 is ENHRY and CDR2 is SYGVKD. Trimming left V 4 bases short and J 8 bases short, with 14 bases between. In nucleotides, the CDR3 is TGTGCCATCAGTGCAGGGGAAAGGTGGGGCTACACCTTC. As protein: CAISAGERWGYTF.

In DNA, the CDR3 is TGTGCCAGCAACATCGCCGGGGGGCTTCAGCCCCAGCATTTT. Its translation: CASNIAGGLQPQHF. The chain recombines TRBV2 with TRBJ1-5; D may be TRBD1 (6 bases). Per germline, CDR1 SNHLY and CDR2 FYNNEI. The CDR3 consists of 14 residues. V was shortened by 7 bases and J by 6 bases, with 16 bases between the two germline ends.

The chain couples TRBV2 to TRBJ1-1, with a tentative D call TRBD1 (5 bases). Germline assignment: CDR1 SNHLY and CDR2 FYNNEI. The CDR3 has 12 residues. Trimming removed 4 bases at V and 6 bases at J, with 9 bases between. The CDR3 DNA is TGTGCCAGCAGTGTGGGGCGGTCTGAAGCTTTCTTT. It yields the protein CASSVGRSEAFF.

The chain recombines TRBV28 with TRBJ1-6, with TRBD1 matching over 8 bases. The CDR3 length is 14 residues. The V gene's germline CDR1 is MDHEN and CDR2 SYDVKM. V trimming: 9 bases; J trimming: 7 bases; junction bases outside the gene matches: 8. In nucleotides, the CDR3 is TGTGCCAGTAATCCAGGGGGCGTAAATTCACCCCTCCACTTT. Protein: CASNPGGVNSPLHF.

The chain couples TRBV3-1 (or the pseudogene TRBV3-2) to TRBJ2-5; weak D call: TRBD1 (5 bases). Germline values: CDR1 LGHDT, CDR2 YNNKEL (reference sequence). The CDR3 runs 14 residues. The ends were cut back, 4 bases at V and 2 bases at J, with 11 bases in the middle. The CDR3 reads CASSRGSTQETQYF. CDR3 nucleotides: TGTGCCAGCAGCCGGGGCAGTACTCAAGAGACCCAGTACTTC.

This clone was seen a single time. V usage is TRBV5-6 and J usage is TRBJ2-1; 8 nucleotides align to TRBD1. V shed 4 bases and J 9 bases; nucleotides not matched to a gene: 9. The CDR3 consists of 14 residues. Per the germline V gene, CDR1 is SGHDT and CDR2 is YYEEEE. CDR3 loop: CASSPGGASSEQFF. CDR3 DNA sequence: TGTGCCAGCAGCCCAGGGGGCGCTTCGAGTGAGCAGTTCTTC.

V and J are TRBV28 and TRBJ1-2; 11 bases align to TRBD1. With 5 bases clipped from V and 10 bases from J, the junction kept 15 bases outside the gene matches. Germline CDR1 is MDHEN and CDR2 is SYDVKM. This CDR3 region has 16 residues. This CDR3 reads CASSIPPGTGGNDYTF. CDR3 nucleotide sequence: TGTGCCAGCAGTATTCCCCCCGGGACAGGGGGGAATGACTACACCTTC.

This sequence joins TRBV7-6 and TRBJ1-4; tentative D call: TRBD1 (5 bases). V shed 5 bases and J shed 1 base, with 11 bases lying between them. Germline assignment: CDR1 SGHVS and CDR2 FNYEAQ. The CDR3 totals 15 residues. The CDR3, as DNA: TGTGCCAGCAGCCCGACAGTTGGAACTAATGAAAAACTGTTTTTT. As protein: CASSPTVGTNEKLFF.

The CDR3 DNA follows: TGTGCCAGCAGCTCTAGGGGCGGGGAGGAGGGGACGGAGACCCAGTACTTC. This sequence encodes CASSSRGGEEGTETQYF. The rearrangement joins TRBV7-9 to TRBJ2-5; D might be TRBD2 (6 bases). Germline CDR1 is SEHNR and CDR2 is FQNEAQ (reference sequence). The CDR3 loop spans 17 amino acids. V was trimmed by 4 bases and J by 5 bases, leaving 23 bases between them.

This clone was observed many times. The chain joins TRBV7-7 to TRBJ2-3; no definite D call. This CDR3 comprises 16 residues. Between the trimmed V and J ends, which lost 5 bases and 1 base, there was a span of 16 bases. The germline V gene encodes CDR1 SSHAT and CDR2 FNYEAQ (reference sequence). CDR3 amino acids: CASSHGRLVGTDTQYF. As DNA, the CDR3 is TGTGCCAGCAGCCACGGCCGACTGGTGGGCACAGATACGCAGTATTTT.

The chain uses TRBV6-5 and TRBJ2-1; D gene ambiguous. CDR3 length: 12 amino acids. With 2 bases removed from V and 4 bases from J, the gap between germline ends came to 3 bases. The V gene's germline CDR1 is MNHEY and CDR2 SVGAGI. As DNA, the CDR3 is TGTGCCAGCAGTTACCAGTACAATGAGCAGTTCTTC. Encoded protein: CASSYQYNEQFF.

This clone was picked up a small number of times. The chain recombines TRBV5-8 with TRBJ2-2, with TRBD1 as a possible D gene (5 bases). Trimming took 4 bases from V and 3 from J, leaving 16 bases between them. This CDR3 is 16 amino acids long. The germline CDR1 and CDR2 sequences are SGHTS and YDEGEE. This CDR3 is CASSRNLFRDTGELFF. The CDR3 nucleotides are TGTGCCAGCAGCCGTAACTTATTCAGGGACACCGGGGAGCTGTTTTTT.

This rearrangement joins TRBV28 to TRBJ1-4, with unresolved D. The CDR3 contains 15 residues. The V gene's germline CDR1 is MDHEN and CDR2 SYDVKM. V gave up 5 bases and J gave up 2 bases, with 12 bases separating them. CDR3 amino acids: CASSLEPLTNEKLFF. Written as DNA, the CDR3 is TGTGCCAGCAGTCTCGAGCCGCTTACTAATGAAAAACTGTTTTTT.